The 10 T cell receptor beta chains below come from one sample, sequenced in a study of patients and donors after allogeneic stem cell transplantation. TCRdb independently ran MiXCR on the RT-PCR reads; one entry per CDR3 protein. The data contain more than 850,000 distinct CDR3 sequences, 18% of them singletons. The sequenced material came from blood, either unsorted or a sorted T cell fraction (not recorded which). These receptors came from a human donor who was either an allogeneic HSCT recipient or a stem cell or donor lymphocyte infusion donor (not recorded which). It is not recorded whose cells these are; they may come from a transplant donor.

Only a few counts were recorded for this clonotype. The chain couples TRBV29-1 to TRBJ2-1, with D possibly being TRBD2 (6 bases). CDR1 is SQVTM, CDR2 ANQGSEA, per germline. The germline V and J ends were trimmed by 5 bases and 7 bases, with 21 bases remaining between them. This CDR3 has 15 residues. CDR3 amino acids: CSVRPLTSLRNEQFF. The CDR3 DNA reads as TGCAGCGTTCGACCCCTAACTAGCCTTCGGAATGAGCAGTTCTTC.

The chain joins TRBV27 to TRBJ1-2, with 8 bases aligning to TRBD1. V trimming: 6 bases; J trimming: 6 bases; junction bases outside the gene matches: 6. Looked up from germline, CDR1 is MNHEY and CDR2 is SMNVEV (reference sequence). This CDR3 has 13 amino acids. The CDR3 nucleotides are TGTGCCAGCAGATTGGACAGGGCCAATGGCTACACCTTC. It specifies CASRLDRANGYTF.

This clonotype was seen at least ten times. The CDR3 DNA reads as TGCAGTGCTACCACAGGGACGGGTGGCTACACCTTC. It yields the protein CSATTGTGGYTF. This chain joins TRBV20-1 and TRBJ1-2, with D possibly TRBD1 on 6 matching bases. CDR1 is DFQATT, CDR2 SNEGSKA, per germline (reference sequence). V was pared by 4 bases and J by 7 bases, with 13 bases between. This CDR3 region has 12 residues.

This clonotype occurred many times. This chain uses TRBV5-1 with TRBJ1-1; TRBD1 matches at 7 bases. V lost 0 bases and J lost 0; bases outside the gene matches: 2. This CDR3 has 15 residues. CDR1 SGHRS and CDR2 YFSETQ come from the germline V gene. The CDR3 DNA follows: TGCGCCAGCAGCTTGGGTGACAGGGTGAACACTGAAGCTTTCTTT. It yields the protein CASSLGDRVNTEAFF.

This clonotype was counted between two and nine times. Here the CDR3 DNA reads TGTGCCAGCAGTTTTCCGGTAGGAGGTGGGGCCAACGTCCTGACTTTC. This codes for CASSFPVGGGANVLTF. The chain has TRBV28 and TRBJ2-6; D is possibly TRBD2 (5 bases). With 3 bases removed from V and 3 bases from J, the gap between germline ends came to 12 bases. Germline V gene sequence: CDR1 MDHEN, CDR2 SYDVKM. This CDR3 contains 16 residues. The full variable domain, completed using reference TRBV28 and TRBJ2-6, is DVKVTQSSRYLVKRTGEKVFLECVQDMDHENMFWYRQDPGLGLRLIYFSYDVKMKEKGDIPEGYSVSREKKERFSLILESASTNQTSMYLCASSFPVGGGANVLTFGAGSRLTVL.

This clonotype was counted at least ten times. The rearrangement joins TRBV12-3 or TRBV12-4 to TRBJ1-3; perhaps TRBD1 as D (5 bases). Trimming removed 5 bases at V and 2 bases at J, with 13 bases between. There are 15 residues in the CDR3. The CDR3 loop reads CASSLPTDTGNTIYF. In nucleotides, the CDR3 is TGTGCCAGCAGTCTTCCAACGGACACTGGAAACACCATATATTTT.

The rearrangement links TRBV3-1 to TRBJ1-5; 7 bases align to TRBD1. J lost 3 bases, V lost 0 bases, and 14 bases had no gene match. Germline CDR1 and CDR2: LGHDT and YNNKEL (reference sequence). This CDR3 is 19 amino acids long. The CDR3 loop reads CASSQDVGTADPYNQPQHF. The CDR3 region has the DNA TGTGCCAGCAGCCAAGATGTCGGGACAGCGGATCCGTACAATCAGCCCCAGCATTTT.

This clonotype has only a few counts. The chain combines TRBV4-1 with TRBJ1-6; D unclear. The CDR3 length is 13 residues. Trimming shortened V by 3 bases and J by 11 bases, and 11 bases separated the two germline ends. CDR1 is MGHRA, CDR2 YSYEKL, per germline. The CDR3 DNA reads as TGCGCCAGCAGCCAGGGAACCGTCGCACCCCTCCACTTT. This sequence encodes CASSQGTVAPLHF.

V gene TRBV21-1 combines with J gene TRBJ2-5; TRBD2, the table's D call, lacks a check against the DNA. TRBV21-1 is a pseudogene. The CDR3 has 15 amino acids. The CDR3: CASSPQTSGRTPQYF. For the CDR3, the DNA is TGTGCCAGCAGCCCCCAGACTAGCGGGAGAACACCCCAGTACTTC.

This chain joins TRBV29-1 and TRBJ2-1, with D perhaps matching TRBD2 (6 bases). V lost 6 bases to trimming and J lost 4 bases, with 19 bases between them. The CDR3 length is 15 residues. Per the germline V gene, CDR1 is SQVTM and CDR2 is ANQGSEA. The DNA of the CDR3 is TGCAGCGTCTGTCTAATCGGGGACTTTTACAATGAGCAGTTCTTC. It yields the protein CSVCLIGDFYNEQFF.